The entry below describes one T cell receptor beta chain. Its antigen specificity is not known. There are no base qualities to consult, and no much larger clone falls within one base. These data come from a study of blood T cell repertoires in COVID-19 (dated by TCRdb to 2020 to 2022). With respect to the entire study: Recovered participants in ImmuneRACE Cohort 3 were defined as having two consecutive negative NP/OP PCR tests, clearance from a healthcare professional, or resolution of symptoms. The repertoires were made available in a free public database intended to serve as a resource for research on the immune response to SARS-CoV-2. Collaborator samples came from the United States, Italy and Spain and covered acute and convalescent phases of COVID-19. Sample metadata almost always included a de-identified subject ID, COVID-19 status, age in years and sex. HLA class I and class II types, where available, came from metadata supplied by the sample provider rather than from assay-based typing. The samples were drawn from the first 160 participants of the ongoing ImmuneRACE study and from under 1,500 subjects provided by 6 global collaborators. Deeply sampled blood TCRbeta repertoires from subjects exposed to, actively infected with, or recovered from COVID-19 were included in the dataset. The prospective study material was composed of cDNA or gDNA derived from T cells, B-cell-depleted T cells, or PBMCs.

The immunoSEQ Assay, a bias-controlled multiplex PCR, was used to amplify TCRbeta CDR3 regions from genomic DNA. The study's own analysis went as follows. The number of nucleated cells in each sample was estimated from the amplification of reference gene primers within the assay. To quantify the absolute abundance of each unique TCRbeta CDR3 rearrangement, sequence reads were collapsed and filtered. For each sample, productive Simpson clonality was calculated by taking the square root of Simpson's diversity index across productive rearrangements. TCRdb holds this immuneACCESS table with in-frame rearrangements only. Some clones are missing; in checked studies, unresolved V genes explain under half, and the rest has no known cause. V, J and clone size derive from that table, while D and trimming were established from the DNA sequence. The table for this sample lists roughly 210,000 clones; over 75% of them were counted only once. In total, the top ten clones hold approximately 7.3% of the sample.

Trimming removed 3 bases from V and 8 bases from J; the gene matches leave 8 bases unexplained. The germline V gene (reference sequence) supplies CDR1 LGHDT and CDR2 YNNKEL. From its cysteine to its phenylalanine, the CDR3 spans 16 amino acids. Only the CDR3 DNA stays, 48 bases, in frame from base 1. What the work shows at the level of the full study, not this receptor alone: Clinical and demographic metadata were provided uncurated, with the amount varying by source and participant.

Enrolling through a virtual design, the prospective study's participants ranged in age from roughly 18 to 95 years and lived across 24 United States geographic areas. To assign participants to cohorts, the prospective study relied on clinical history that participants themselves reported in a screening survey and a study questionnaire. In the prospective study, mobile phlebotomists collected whole blood, serum and a nasopharyngeal or oropharyngeal swab from each participant. Participants in the prospective study had the option to provide additional blood draws and questionnaires over an approximately two-month period. Before DNA extraction, prospective study blood samples were shipped either frozen or at room temperature.

The sequence links TRBV3-1 (or the pseudogene TRBV3-2) to TRBJ2-1, and 12 bases in between align with TRBD2. The sequence was obtained from a man under 40 in a cohort exposed to, infected with or recovered from COVID-19 (not recorded which). The sequencing input was PBMCs or T cells enriched from blood (not recorded which). The DNA sequence is TGTGCCAGCAGCCACTCACTAGCGGGAGGATCCTATGAGCAGTTCTTC. The resulting protein is CASSHSLAGGSYEQFF.